Below, 27 T cell receptor beta chains from the same sample are listed, as sequenced in a study of T-cell reconstitution after alpha-beta-depleted transplantation in children. Molecular barcoding with unique molecular identifiers was used for the TCRbeta library. TCRdb used MiXCR to reprocess the PCR reads, holding one entry per CDR3 protein. Among approximately 1,000,000 distinct CDR3 sequences, 25% to 35% were seen once, and the ten largest hold roughly 30%. Sequences were derived from PBMCs, mostly from graft donor cells, sampled 360 days after TCRalphabeta/CD19-depleted stem cell transplant. These TCRs come from a boy under two years old who had a stem cell transplant for SCID, so the T cells may come from the graft donor.

This clonotype was counted between two and nine times. This sequence joins TRBV9 and TRBJ2-2; the match to TRBD1 covers 7 bases. V was pared by 4 bases and J by 9 bases, with 3 bases of the junction left unmatched. This CDR3 region has 12 residues. Looked up from germline, CDR1 is SGDLS and CDR2 is YYNGEE. The CDR3 region is CASSPTGRELFF. The CDR3 DNA follows: TGTGCCAGCAGCCCGACAGGGAGGGAGCTGTTTTTT.

The gene calls are TRBV10-3 and TRBJ2-1; weak D call: TRBD2 (5 bases). Trimming stripped 11 bases from V and 2 bases from J, with 13 bases between. The germline gives CDR1 ENHRY, CDR2 SYGVKD. The CDR3 has 13 amino acids. Here the CDR3 DNA reads TGTGCCCTGGGAAGCGGAGCCTACAATGAGCAGTTCTTC. It encodes CALGSGAYNEQFF.

This clonotype was seen a few times. The chain recombines TRBV6-5 with TRBJ1-1; D is ambiguous. The CDR3 contains 15 residues. The V gene's germline CDR1 is MNHEY and CDR2 SVGAGI. V was clipped by 7 bases and J by 0 bases, with 15 bases between them. This CDR3 reads CASNTPGGLNTEAFF. As DNA, the CDR3 is TGTGCCAGCAACACCCCCGGAGGGCTGAACACTGAAGCTTTCTTT.

Only a few counts were recorded for this clonotype. Compared with germline, one end of the junction differs, possibly owing to a read error. CDR3 sequence reads: CAISESPKPGLGDF. CDR3 nucleotide sequence: TGTGCCATCAGTGAGTCTCCTAAACCGGGACTAGGGGACTTC. The chain recombines TRBV10-3 with TRBJ2-7; TRBD2 matches 8 bases. Germline CDR1 and CDR2: ENHRY and SYGVKD. The CDR3 runs to 14 residues.

This clonotype was recorded a few times. V and J are TRBV6-1 and TRBJ1-1; D unclear. The CDR3 sequence is 13 residues long. Looked up from germline, CDR1 is MNHNS and CDR2 is SASEGT. V dropped 7 bases and J dropped 4 bases, with 13 bases sitting between them. The CDR3 loop reads CASNHLQGTEAFF. CDR3 in DNA: TGTGCCAGCAACCATCTGCAAGGCACTGAAGCTTTCTTT.

The V gene is TRBV27, the J gene TRBJ1-1, with D maybe TRBD1 (5 bases). Germline V gene data show CDR1 as MNHEY and CDR2 as SMNVEV (reference sequence). V dropped 5 bases and J dropped 2 bases, with 12 bases sitting between them. CDR3 size: 14 residues. CDR3 sequence: CASSPYRINTEAFF. In DNA, the CDR3 is TGTGCCAGCAGTCCCTACAGGATTAACACTGAAGCTTTCTTT.

This chain uses TRBV12-3 or TRBV12-4 with TRBJ2-3; tentative D call: TRBD2 (6 bases). The germline V and J ends were trimmed by 5 bases and 12 bases, with 12 bases remaining between them. The CDR3 has 11 residues. CDR3 protein: CASSGTHQQYF. CDR3 nucleotide sequence: TGTGCCAGCAGTGGGACTCACCAACAGTATTTT.

V is TRBV7-2 and J is TRBJ2-7; D perhaps matches TRBD2 (6 bases). Germline V CDR1 and CDR2: SGHTA, FQGNSA. The CDR3 totals 14 residues. Between the trimmed V and J ends, which lost 3 bases and 0 bases, there was a span of 9 bases. CDR3 loop: CASSFRLDSYEQYF. The CDR3 DNA sequence: TGTGCCAGCAGCTTCCGACTAGACTCCTACGAGCAGTACTTC.

The chain uses TRBV4-2 and TRBJ2-7, with 9 bases fitting TRBD2. The CDR3 runs to 16 residues. The germline CDR1 and CDR2 sequences are LGHNA and YNFKEQ. The trim removed 0 bases at V and 1 base at J, leaving 4 bases unmatched. The CDR3 DNA sequence: TGTGCCAGCAGCCAAGACGTAGCGGGGGATTCCTACGAGCAGTACTTC. Protein sequence: CASSQDVAGDSYEQYF.

The genes are TRBV5-1 and TRBJ2-2, with D tentatively TRBD2 (6 bases). Trimming took 4 bases from V and 2 from J, leaving 15 bases between them. The CDR3 runs to 16 residues. From germline, CDR1 is SGHRS and CDR2 YFSETQ. The CDR3 DNA reads as TGCGCCAGCAGCGCCCCCGGGACTCTTAACACCGGGGAGCTGTTTTTT. It encodes CASSAPGTLNTGELFF.

This clonotype was seen more than once but under ten times. This chain links TRBV10-1 with TRBJ2-1, with D perhaps matching TRBD1 (6 bases). Looked up from germline, CDR1 is WNHNN and CDR2 is SYGVQD (reference sequence). CDR3 size: 14 residues. Trimming removed 2 bases from V and 8 bases from J, with 13 bases in between. CDR3 coding DNA: TGCGCCAGCAGTGAGACAGGGCCGAGGGATGAGCAGTTCTTC. Translating it yields CASSETGPRDEQFF.

This clonotype has ten or more counts. This chain joins TRBV10-3 and TRBJ2-4; 11 nucleotides align to TRBD1. V lost 3 bases, J lost 7 bases, and 14 bases stayed unmatched. The CDR3 contains 18 residues. CDR1 is ENHRY, CDR2 SYGVKD, per germline. The CDR3 reads CAISDSNFPGQGVNIQYF. In DNA form, the CDR3 reads TGTGCCATCAGTGATTCAAACTTCCCGGGACAGGGGGTGAACATTCAGTACTTC.

This clonotype has just a few counts. This chain connects TRBV6-5 to TRBJ2-2; the D is unclear. Germline CDR1 MNHEY, CDR2 SVGAGI. V dropped 8 bases and J dropped 2 bases, with 15 bases sitting between them. The CDR3 contains 15 residues. The CDR3 region is CASGYSTPNTGELFF. CDR3 nucleotide sequence: TGTGCCAGCGGATACTCAACACCTAACACCGGGGAGCTGTTTTTT.

This clonotype turned up a few times. J is TRBJ1-3 and V is TRBV7-3; 10 nucleotides line up with TRBD1. Germline assignment: CDR1 SGHTA and CDR2 FQGTGA. V dropped 5 bases and J dropped 7; count of bases not matched to a gene: 5. The CDR3 sequence is 14 residues long. Here the CDR3 DNA reads TGTGCCAGCAGCCCCGGACAGGGGGGGAACACCATATATTTT. Its protein product is CASSPGQGGNTIYF. Full variable domain (rest looked up from reference TRBV7-3 and TRBJ1-3): GAGVSQTPSNKVTEKGKYVELRCDPISGHTALYWYRQSLGQGPEFLIYFQGTGAADDSGLPNDRFFAVRPEGSVSTLKIQRTERGDSAVYLCASSPGQGGNTIYFGEGSWLTVV.

The gene calls are TRBV20-1 and TRBJ2-1; 7 bases line up with TRBD2. This CDR3 has 14 amino acids. Germline assignment: CDR1 DFQATT and CDR2 SNEGSKA (reference sequence). After removal of 3 bases from V and 5 bases from J, the junction contained 7 bases not matched to a gene. The CDR3 loop reads CSARGGLADNEQFF. CDR3 nucleotides: TGCAGTGCTAGGGGAGGCCTAGCGGACAATGAGCAGTTCTTC.

CDR3 residues: CASSYEGAHGNTIYF. DNA for the CDR3: TGTGCCAGCAGTTACGAGGGGGCACACGGAAACACCATATATTTT. The chain links TRBV6-5 to TRBJ1-3, with 7 positions matching TRBD1. In germline, CDR1 is MNHEY, CDR2 SVGAGI. Trimming removed 2 bases from V and 4 bases from J; junction bases left unmatched: 5. The CDR3 contains 15 residues.

This sequence joins TRBV9 and TRBJ1-3; D is perhaps TRBD1 (5 bases). Germline CDR1 is SGDLS and CDR2 is YYNGEE. V lost 3 bases to trimming and J lost 2 bases, with 12 bases between them. The CDR3 is 15 amino acids. The CDR3 bases are TGTGCCAGCAGCGCCGGTCAAGGGGCTGGAAACACCATATATTTT. It is translated as CASSAGQGAGNTIYF.

This chain connects TRBV5-1 to TRBJ2-6; 11 nucleotides line up with TRBD1. J gave up 4 bases and V 5 bases, and 5 bases lay outside the gene matches. Looked up from germline, CDR1 is SGHRS and CDR2 is YFSETQ. The CDR3 is 16 amino acids. The CDR3 DNA sequence: TGCGCCAGCAGAGGGACAGGGGGAAGGGGGGCCAACGTCCTGACTTTC. This encodes CASRGTGGRGANVLTF.

This clonotype was observed a few times. CDR3 coding DNA: TGTGCCAGCAGCGCCGGGACAGTAACTTACAATGAGCAGTTCTTC. Translating gives CASSAGTVTYNEQFF. V usage is TRBV9 and J usage is TRBJ2-1; 7 bases are a match to TRBD1. The CDR3 extends over 15 amino acids. V lost 3 bases and J lost 4; bases outside the gene matches: 7. Germline CDR1 and CDR2: SGDLS and YYNGEE.

This clonotype was detected a few times. J is TRBJ2-5 and V is TRBV5-1; possibly TRBD2 for D (7 bases). V dropped 4 bases and J dropped 3 bases, with 16 bases sitting between them. This CDR3 comprises 15 residues. Per germline, CDR1 SGHRS and CDR2 YFSETQ. CDR3 sequence (DNA): TGCGCCAGCAGCCGGAGACAGGCGGGGGAAGAGACCCAGTACTTC. Protein sequence: CASSRRQAGEETQYF.

This clonotype has a handful of counts. The chain is built from TRBV7-2 and TRBJ2-3, with 9 bases that match TRBD2. The CDR3 is 16 amino acids. Germline values: CDR1 SGHTA, CDR2 FQGNSA. V shed 5 bases and J 3 bases; nucleotides not matched to a gene: 9. The CDR3 DNA sequence: TGTGCCAGCAGCCACCAGACTAGCGGTCGGACAGATACGCAGTATTTT. Protein product: CASSHQTSGRTDTQYF.

This clonotype has a handful of counts. J is TRBJ1-2 and V is TRBV30; no clear D gene. Deletions cut 3 bases from V and 5 bases from J, with 10 bases between. The CDR3 has 12 amino acids. CDR1 is GTSNPN, CDR2 SVGIG, per germline (reference sequence). The CDR3: CAWRERGYGYTF. CDR3 DNA: TGTGCCTGGAGGGAACGGGGATATGGCTACACCTTC.

This clonotype was seen a few times. The genes are TRBV12-3 or TRBV12-4 and TRBJ2-6; 8 bases line up with TRBD2. Trimming at V came to 6 bases and at J to 0 bases, leaving 7 bases not matched to a gene. This CDR3 is built from 17 residues. The CDR3 region has the DNA TGTGCCAGCAGCCGTAGCGGGGCCCTCTCTGGGGCCAACGTCCTGACTTTC. Its protein product is CASSRSGALSGANVLTF.

The rearrangement uses TRBV2 and TRBJ1-1, with 8 nucleotides matching TRBD1. Germline CDR1 SNHLY, CDR2 FYNNEI. The CDR3 contains 15 residues. The V and J ends lost 3 bases and 2 bases, in that order; junction bases with no gene match: 5. The CDR3 spells CASSDLQGGNTEAFF. The CDR3, as DNA: TGTGCCAGCAGTGACTTACAGGGGGGAAACACTGAAGCTTTCTTT.

In its sample, this clonotype was seen many times. V usage is TRBV5-5 and J usage is TRBJ2-3; possible D gene TRBD1, 6 bases. The CDR3 runs 15 residues. The germline CDR1 and CDR2 sequences are SGHKS and YYEKEE (reference sequence). V gave up 4 bases and J gave up 3 bases, with 15 bases separating them. CDR3 in amino acids: CASSEQGKETDTQYF. CDR3 bases: TGTGCCAGCAGCGAGCAGGGGAAGGAGACAGATACGCAGTATTTT.

This clonotype appeared a few times. The V gene is TRBV5-5, the J gene TRBJ2-1; 10 nucleotides match TRBD1. The CDR3 is 16 amino acids. Germline V CDR1 and CDR2: SGHKS, YYEKEE (reference sequence). With 0 bases clipped from V and 2 bases from J, the junction kept 2 bases outside the gene matches. The DNA for the CDR3 is TGTGCCAGCAGCTTGGGGGGACAGGGGACCTACAATGAGCAGTTCTTC. Translating it yields CASSLGGQGTYNEQFF. Full variable domain (rest looked up from reference TRBV5-5 and TRBJ2-1): DAGVTQSPTHLIKTRGQQVTLRCSPISGHKSVSWYQQVLGQGPQFIFQYYEKEERGRGNFPDRFSARQFPNYSSELNVNALLLGDSALYLCASSLGGQGTYNEQFFGPGTRLTVL.

There are a few counts of this clonotype. The gene calls are TRBV7-2 and TRBJ1-1, with TRBD1 matching over 7 bases. The J segment lost 4 bases and the V segment lost 6 bases, leaving 11 bases of the junction unmatched. The CDR3 consists of 15 residues. Germline V gene data show CDR1 as SGHTA and CDR2 as FQGNSA. CDR3: CASSPWVTGTTEAFF. The CDR3, as DNA: TGTGCCAGCAGTCCCTGGGTGACAGGGACCACTGAAGCTTTCTTT. Full variable domain (missing parts from reference TRBV7-2 and TRBJ1-1): GAGVSQSPSNKVTEKGKDVELRCDPISGHTALYWYRQSLGQGLEFLIYFQGNSAPDKSGLPSDRFSAERTGGSVSTLTIQRTQQEDSAVYLCASSPWVTGTTEAFFGQGTRLTVV.